This T cell receptor beta chain was obtained from a study of T cell responses to AZD1222 COVID-19 vaccine. Profiled with immunoSEQ multiplex PCR; TCRdb holds only in-frame clones, not every one. The table lists some 140,000 clones, around nine tenths of them singletons. The source is an adult in good health. This specimen consisted of peripheral blood, obtained on day 0 of AZD1222 vaccination.

CDR3 in amino acids: CASSRLPQRSWETQYF. As DNA, the CDR3 is TGTGCCAGCAGCCGCCTTCCGCAGCGGAGTTGGGAGACCCAGTACTTC. The V gene is TRBV27, the J gene TRBJ2-5; a possible D gene is TRBD2 (5 bases). Germline V lookup: CDR1 MNHEY, CDR2 SMNVEV (reference sequence). Deletions cut 6 bases from V and 5 bases from J, with 22 bases between. The CDR3 covers 16 residues.